The 19 T cell receptor beta chains reported below all come from one sample, sequenced in a study of T-cell reconstitution after alpha-beta-depleted transplantation in children listed by TCRdb under 2016. The label giving this sample's treatment or condition can be read as: allogeneic hematopoietic cell transplantation with graft depleted of TCRalphabeta T cells and CD19 B cells. Libraries came from PCR. Sequencing relied on an Illumina HiSeq 2500. To normalize quantification of the TCRbeta repertoire, the TCR libraries were built with molecular barcoding that relied on unique molecular identifiers. Through fastp at Q25 and MiXCR, TCRdb rebuilt clones from the public reads, retaining in-frame beta chains. Entries are consolidated by CDR3 protein sequence, retaining the most common genes and DNA. The sample table contains about 510,000 distinct CDR3 sequences; only one count was recorded for about an eighth of them. Around 13% of the sample is held by the ten biggest clonotypes.

Sample: PBMCs, mostly from graft donor cells, taken 180 days after TCRalphabeta/CD19-depleted stem cell transplant. These receptors were collected from a female patient between 2 and 15 years old who had a stem cell transplant for aplastic anemia, so the T cells may come from the graft donor.

This clonotype was seen ten or more times. The chain combines TRBV18 with TRBJ2-1; D is undetermined. The V gene's germline CDR1 is KGHSH and CDR2 LQKENI. Trimming shortened V by 0 bases and J by 6 bases, and 9 bases separated the two germline ends. The CDR3 sequence is 14 residues long. CDR3 bases: TGTGCCAGCTCACCACCGCACGCCACCAATGAGCAGTTCTTC. Translated, it gives CASSPPHATNEQFF.

There are a few counts of this clonotype. The chain employs TRBV9 and TRBJ2-5, with D uncertain. Germline lookup yields CDR1 SGDLS and CDR2 YYNGEE. The CDR3 has 13 amino acids. The V gene lost 0 bases and the J gene lost 3 bases, with 6 bases spanning the gap. The CDR3 nucleotides read TGTGCCAGCAGCGTAGATGGGAAAGAGACCCAGTACTTC. Translated, it gives CASSVDGKETQYF.

This clonotype was detected a few times. Here the CDR3 DNA reads TGCGCCAGCAGCCAAGATATCAGGACGCAGGCGATTGAGCAGTTCTTC. Encoded protein: CASSQDIRTQAIEQFF. The rearrangement links TRBV4-1 to TRBJ2-1, with D hard to call. V was clipped by 0 bases and J by 9 bases, with 18 bases between them. The CDR3 sequence is 16 residues long. Germline V gene data show CDR1 as MGHRA and CDR2 as YSYEKL.

This sequence joins TRBV10-3 and TRBJ2-7; 9 bases map to TRBD1. The V and J ends lost 5 bases and 2 bases, in that order; junction bases with no gene match: 4. The CDR3 covers 14 residues. Germline CDR1 and CDR2: ENHRY and SYGVKD. CDR3 sequence: CAISSGQGAYEQYF. Here the CDR3 DNA reads TGTGCCATCAGTTCGGGACAGGGTGCCTACGAGCAGTACTTC.

The chain uses TRBV4-3 and TRBJ2-6; either TRBD1 or TRBD2 may fit D (5 bases each). V gave up 1 base and J gave up 7 bases, with 17 bases separating them. CDR1 LGHNA and CDR2 YSLEER come from the germline V gene. The CDR3 contains 17 residues. As DNA, the CDR3 is TGCGCCAGCAGCCAAGTGGCTCCCAGGGACCCCGCCAACGTCCTGACTTTC. This codes for CASSQVAPRDPANVLTF.

This clonotype was picked up many times. The rearrangement uses TRBV12-3 or TRBV12-4 and TRBJ2-5; 7 bases agree with TRBD2. This CDR3 is built from 16 residues. V gave up 3 bases and J gave up 1 base; unmatched junction bases: 8. CDR3 nucleotide sequence: TGTGCCAGCAGTTTCGGGTCCAGCGGGGCCCAAGAGACCCAGTACTTC. Its translation is CASSFGSSGAQETQYF.

The rearrangement joins TRBV12-3 or TRBV12-4 to TRBJ2-5, with D perhaps given as TRBD1 or TRBD2 (6 bases each). The CDR3 contains 16 residues. V gave up 6 bases and J gave up 2 bases, with 19 bases separating them. CDR3 in amino acids: CASSDYNGGVQETQYF. CDR3 in DNA: TGTGCCAGCAGCGACTATAACGGGGGCGTTCAAGAGACCCAGTACTTC.

V usage is TRBV9 and J usage is TRBJ2-2, with 14 nucleotides matching TRBD2. With 6 bases clipped from V and 4 bases from J, the junction kept 11 bases outside the gene matches. The CDR3 runs to 18 residues. Germline CDR1 is SGDLS and CDR2 is YYNGEE. CDR3 residues: CASMGGLAGVSGTGELFF. The CDR3 DNA reads TGTGCCAGCATGGGGGGACTAGCGGGAGTTTCGGGCACCGGGGAGCTGTTTTTT.

CDR3 sequence reads: CASSPALGTGDGDYGYTF. The CDR3 coding sequence is TGTGCCAGCAGCCCGGCCCTCGGGACAGGGGACGGGGACTATGGCTACACCTTC. V usage is TRBV11-1 and J usage is TRBJ1-2, with 10 bases fitting TRBD1. The V and J ends lost 5 bases and 3 bases, in that order; junction bases with no gene match: 15. The CDR3 consists of 18 residues. The germline gives CDR1 SGHAT, CDR2 FQDESV (reference sequence).

The gene calls are TRBV4-1 and TRBJ2-1; D is unresolved. CDR1 is MGHRA, CDR2 YSYEKL, per germline. V lost 0 bases and J lost 4, with 7 bases in between. The CDR3 runs 14 residues. The DNA of the CDR3 is TGCGCCAGCAGCCAAGATGGGCGATACAATGAGCAGTTCTTC. Translated: CASSQDGRYNEQFF.

As concerns this clonotype: A much larger clone sits a single nucleotide away, making a read error possible. The rearrangement links TRBV29-1 to TRBJ2-2, with 7 bases identical to TRBD2. V shed 2 bases, J shed 9 bases, and the junction held 9 bases outside the gene matches. CDR1 SQVTM and CDR2 ANQGSEA come from the germline V gene. The CDR3 runs to 14 residues. CDR3 DNA: TGCAGCGTTGAACTCGGGAGGCGTACCAGGGAGCTGTTTTTT. Translated: CSVELGRRTRELFF.

The V gene is TRBV18, the J gene TRBJ1-1; D is undetermined. The V and J ends lost 8 bases and 5 bases respectively, with 15 bases between them. Germline V gives CDR1 KGHSH, CDR2 LQKENI. The CDR3 totals 13 residues. CDR3 DNA: TGTGCCAGCGTCGGTCCTTTGCGGACTGAAGCTTTCTTT. Its translation is CASVGPLRTEAFF.

This chain joins TRBV29-1 and TRBJ2-7; TRBD2 matches at 7 bases. CDR3 size: 14 residues. V trimming: 5 bases; J trimming: 5 bases; junction bases outside the gene matches: 12. CDR1 SQVTM and CDR2 ANQGSEA come from the germline V gene. The CDR3 is CSVPGTNSLNEQYF. In DNA, the CDR3 is TGCAGCGTTCCCGGGACTAATAGTCTGAACGAGCAGTACTTC.

The sample holds a few counts of this clonotype. The chain combines TRBV7-2 with TRBJ2-1; perhaps TRBD2 as D (6 bases). With 5 bases removed from V and 4 bases from J, the gap between germline ends came to 15 bases. The CDR3 covers 15 residues. Germline V gives CDR1 SGHTA, CDR2 FQGNSA. The CDR3 DNA reads as TGTGCCAGCAGCCTAGAGGCGGGATGGTACAATGAGCAGTTCTTC. Its translation is CASSLEAGWYNEQFF. Full variable domain (rest looked up from reference TRBV7-2 and TRBJ2-1): GAGVSQSPSNKVTEKGKDVELRCDPISGHTALYWYRQSLGQGLEFLIYFQGNSAPDKSGLPSDRFSAERTGGSVSTLTIQRTQQEDSAVYLCASSLEAGWYNEQFFGPGTRLTVL.

This clonotype occurred many times. The V and J genes are TRBV20-1 and TRBJ1-5, with D possibly TRBD1 on 5 matching bases. The germline V gene encodes CDR1 DFQATT and CDR2 SNEGSKA (reference sequence). Trimming left V 5 bases short and J 0 bases short, with 14 bases between. The CDR3 consists of 15 residues. This chain's CDR3 is CSAVTGLYSNQPQHF. The CDR3 coding sequence is TGCAGTGCTGTAACAGGACTTTATAGCAATCAGCCCCAGCATTTT.

V and J are TRBV6-2 or TRBV6-3 and TRBJ2-5; D gene ambiguous. The germline CDR1 and CDR2 sequences are MNHEY and SVGEGT. V shed 3 bases and J shed 6 bases, with 8 bases lying between them. The CDR3 is 12 amino acids. The CDR3 sequence is CASSYFKKTQYF. CDR3 in DNA: TGTGCCAGCAGTTATTTTAAAAAGACCCAGTACTTC.

This clonotype was seen repeatedly, ten times or more. The genes are TRBV7-9 and TRBJ2-7, with D possibly being TRBD1 or TRBD2 (6 bases each). Trimming cost V 10 bases and J 4 bases, with 20 bases left between them. This CDR3 contains 14 residues. Germline-derived CDR1 and CDR2 are SEHNR and FQNEAQ (reference sequence). The chain's CDR3 is CATRGLERLYEQYV. The DNA for the CDR3 is TGTGCCACCAGGGGACTGGAACGCCTATACGAGCAGTACGTC.

This clonotype was counted a few times. The chain has TRBV20-1 and TRBJ2-7; 8 bases match TRBD1. The V gene's germline CDR1 is DFQATT and CDR2 SNEGSKA (reference sequence). V was clipped by 6 bases and J by 1 base; unmatched bases: 5. CDR3 length: 13 amino acids. The CDR3 nucleotides are TGCAGTGCGAGGACAGGGAGGTCCTACGAGCAGTACTTC. It specifies CSARTGRSYEQYF.

Here the CDR3 reads CASTPLPQGAGTEAFF. The CDR3 DNA reads as TGTGCCAGCACTCCCCTCCCACAGGGGGCCGGAACTGAAGCTTTCTTT. V usage is TRBV27 and J usage is TRBJ1-1, with 9 bases aligning to TRBD1. Germline V gene data show CDR1 as MNHEY and CDR2 as SMNVEV (reference sequence). Trimming cost V 7 bases and J 5 bases; bases outside gene matches: 14. CDR3 length: 16 residues.